Below, 28 T cell receptor beta chains from the same sample are listed, as sequenced in a study of T cell responses to AZD1222 COVID-19 vaccine (dated by TCRdb to about 2021). The time point tag for this specimen amounts to: baseline before first vaccination. The sample's treatment or condition, from its label and the paper: meningococcal conjugate vaccine given as trial control. Library generation was performed with the immunoSEQ multiplex PCR assay. In its TCRdb copy, this immuneACCESS table keeps in-frame sequences only and misses some clones. Where compared with another copy, unresolved V genes explain less than half of these, and the others have no known cause. The sample yields roughly 80,000 clones; around 89% were counted once. The top ten clones comprise around 4.5% of the sample. Sequencing was performed on peripheral blood, taken on day 0 of MenACWY control vaccination. The origin of the receptors is an adult in good health.

V and J are TRBV27 and TRBJ2-3; the match to TRBD2 covers 11 bases. The ends lost 2 bases at V and 6 bases at J; junction bases unmatched: 1. CDR3 length: 14 amino acids. From germline, CDR1 is MNHEY and CDR2 SMNVEV (reference sequence). The CDR3 DNA reads as TGTGCCAGCAGTTTAGTAGCGGGGGGGGATACGCAGTATTTT. It is translated as CASSLVAGGDTQYF.

The chain has TRBV18 and TRBJ2-3; 9 bases agree with TRBD1. The CDR3 is 16 residues long. Germline loops: CDR1 KGHSH, CDR2 LQKENI. V dropped 2 bases and J dropped 5; count of bases not matched to a gene: 8. DNA for the CDR3: TGTGCCAGCTCACCAAATCGGGACAGGGCCGTAGATACGCAGTATTTT. Translation: CASSPNRDRAVDTQYF.

The CDR3 DNA reads as TGCGCCAGCAGCGCACAACTAGCGGATCCCTCCTACGAGCAGTACTTC. This gives the protein CASSAQLADPSYEQYF. V is TRBV5-1 and J is TRBJ2-7, with 8 bases aligning to TRBD2. This CDR3 has 16 amino acids. The germline V gene has CDR1 SGHRS and CDR2 YFSETQ. J gave up 0 bases and V 4 bases, and 9 bases lay outside the gene matches.

This chain joins TRBV7-9 and TRBJ2-7, with TRBD2 matching 7 bases. This CDR3 contains 18 residues. V lost 1 base, J lost 3 bases, and 15 bases stayed unmatched. CDR1 SEHNR and CDR2 FQNEAQ come from the germline V gene (reference sequence). The CDR3 region has the DNA TGTGCCAGCAGCTTAGTGGATTGGGGGGGACTTACAGTCTACGAGCAGTACTTC. It codes for CASSLVDWGGLTVYEQYF.

The chain uses TRBV27 and TRBJ2-6, with D maybe TRBD2 (5 bases). CDR3 length equals 16 residues. CDR1 is MNHEY and CDR2 is SMNVEV in the germline V gene (reference sequence). Trimming left V 1 base short and J 2 bases short, with 9 bases between. The CDR3, as DNA: TGTGCCAGCAGTTTATTTCCGGGAACTGGGGCCAACGTCCTGACTTTC. Translation gives CASSLFPGTGANVLTF.

The chain uses TRBV9 and TRBJ1-5; the match to TRBD1 covers 7 bases. The CDR3 covers 14 residues. The ends lost 0 bases at V and 6 bases at J; junction bases unmatched: 3. CDR1 SGDLS and CDR2 YYNGEE come from the germline V gene. CDR3 region: CASSVGAGGQPQHF. For the CDR3, the DNA is TGTGCCAGCAGCGTAGGGGCAGGGGGTCAGCCCCAGCATTTT.

Only one count was recorded for this clone. Here the CDR3 reads CASSLEGGGEKLFF. DNA for the CDR3: TGTGCCAGCAGTTTAGAAGGGGGAGGTGAAAAACTGTTTTTT. The chain carries TRBV28 and TRBJ1-4, with TRBD1 as a possible D gene (6 bases). The CDR3 has 14 amino acids. Trimming left V 2 bases short and J 7 bases short, with 11 bases between. Germline-derived CDR1 and CDR2 are MDHEN and SYDVKM.

The chain couples TRBV28 to TRBJ1-5, with TRBD1 matching 7 bases. With 5 bases clipped from V and 3 bases from J, the junction kept 4 bases outside the gene matches. Germline V gene lookup returns CDR1 MDHEN and CDR2 SYDVKM. The CDR3 is made up of 14 amino acids. CDR3 residues: CASSQGGTNQPQHF. The CDR3 coding sequence is TGTGCCAGCAGTCAGGGGGGGACCAATCAGCCCCAGCATTTT.

The chain couples TRBV7-3 to TRBJ2-6, with 7 bases that match TRBD1. The V gene's germline CDR1 is SGHTA and CDR2 FQGTGA. The CDR3 has 17 residues. The junction had 15 bases not matched to a gene; V was cut back by 5 bases and J by 8 bases. CDR3 sequence: CASSPGGGPSLTNVLTF. CDR3 bases: TGTGCCAGCAGCCCAGGGGGTGGGCCCAGCTTGACCAACGTCCTGACTTTC.

V usage is TRBV27 and J usage is TRBJ1-2; D is undetermined. CDR3 length: 12 amino acids. Germline values: CDR1 MNHEY, CDR2 SMNVEV (reference sequence). CDR3 sequence reads: CASSPAGYGYTF. DNA of the CDR3: TGTGCGAGCTCCCCGGCCGGGTATGGCTACACCTTC.

The CDR3 sequence is CASSFGPLGGPLHF. The CDR3 nucleotides are TGTGCCAGCAGTTTCGGGCCATTAGGTGGGCCCCTCCACTTT. This rearrangement joins TRBV28 to TRBJ1-6; D gene uncertain. Germline loops: CDR1 MDHEN, CDR2 SYDVKM. The CDR3 covers 14 residues. The ends were cut back, 3 bases at V and 13 bases at J, with 16 bases in the middle.

The J gene is TRBJ2-5, the V gene TRBV4-1; D possibly corresponds to TRBD2 (6 bases). The CDR3 contains 16 residues. With 1 base removed from V and 0 bases from J, the gap between germline ends came to 12 bases. The V gene's germline CDR1 is MGHRA and CDR2 YSYEKL. The CDR3 spells CASSQGRGPNQETQYF. For the CDR3, the DNA is TGCGCCAGCAGCCAAGGGAGGGGCCCAAACCAAGAGACCCAGTACTTC.

This chain joins TRBV4-3 and TRBJ1-3; D remains ambiguous. Between the trimmed V and J ends, which lost 0 bases and 2 bases, there was a span of 8 bases. The CDR3 spans 15 residues. Germline values: CDR1 LGHNA, CDR2 YSLEER. The CDR3 region is CASSQEPGPGNTIYF. The DNA for the CDR3 is TGCGCCAGCAGCCAAGAACCGGGCCCTGGAAACACCATATATTTT.

The chain combines TRBV4-3 with TRBJ2-3; a weak D match, TRBD1 (6 bases). The CDR3 covers 16 residues. Deletions cut 1 base from V and 3 bases from J, with 14 bases between. Per the germline V gene, CDR1 is LGHNA and CDR2 is YSLEER. CDR3 in amino acids: CASSQVVRGGTDTQYF. CDR3 DNA: TGCGCCAGCAGCCAAGTTGTGCGAGGGGGAACAGATACGCAGTATTTT.

The chain carries TRBV27 and TRBJ2-5; 10 bases agree with TRBD1. With 5 bases clipped from V and 5 bases from J, the junction kept 5 bases outside the gene matches. Germline V gene data show CDR1 as MNHEY and CDR2 as SMNVEV (reference sequence). The CDR3 length is 14 residues. The CDR3 here is CASSGQGEWETQYF. CDR3 sequence (DNA): TGTGCCAGCAGTGGACAGGGGGAATGGGAGACCCAGTACTTC.

This sequence joins TRBV2 and TRBJ1-1; possible D gene TRBD1, 6 bases. Trimming shortened V by 6 bases and J by 6 bases, and 14 bases separated the two germline ends. In germline, CDR1 is SNHLY, CDR2 FYNNEI. This CDR3 comprises 13 residues. The CDR3 here is CASSPIGTSEAFF. The CDR3, as DNA: TGTGCCAGCAGCCCGATTGGGACATCTGAAGCTTTCTTT. The full variable domain, with the rest looked up from reference TRBV2 and TRBJ1-1, is EPEVTQTPSHQVTQMGQEVILRCVPISNHLYFYWYRQILGQKVEFLVSFYNNEISEKSEIFDDQFSVERPDGSNFTLKIRSTKLEDSAMYFCASSPIGTSEAFFGQGTRLTVV.

The CDR3 here is CASSRGETQYF. The DNA for the CDR3 is TGTGCCAGCAGCCGAGGAGAGACCCAGTACTTC. This chain connects TRBV5-8 to TRBJ2-5, with unresolved D. This CDR3 region has 11 residues. The V gene's germline CDR1 is SGHTS and CDR2 YDEGEE. V was shortened by 4 bases and J by 4 bases, with 5 bases between the two germline ends.

The genes are TRBV6-6 and TRBJ2-1, with TRBD2 as a possible D gene (5 bases). The CDR3 has 15 residues. V dropped 1 base and J dropped 5 bases, with 12 bases sitting between them. Germline V gene sequence: CDR1 MNHNY, CDR2 SVGAGI (reference sequence). CDR3 protein: CASSYWTSWDNEQFF. CDR3 sequence (DNA): TGTGCCAGCAGTTACTGGACTTCCTGGGACAATGAGCAGTTCTTC.

The chain couples TRBV19 to TRBJ2-7, with 12 bases lining up with TRBD2. The V and J ends lost 9 bases and 10 bases, in that order; junction bases with no gene match: 13. Germline values: CDR1 LNHDA, CDR2 SQIVND (reference sequence). The CDR3 totals 14 residues. CDR3 coding DNA: TGTGCCAGCACTCCCCGGACTAGCGGGGAGCTACAGTACTTC. Residues: CASTPRTSGELQYF.

This chain links TRBV9 with TRBJ2-7, with D possibly TRBD2 on 5 matching bases. V gave up 4 bases and J gave up 3 bases, with 14 bases separating them. Germline CDR1 SGDLS, CDR2 YYNGEE. This CDR3 comprises 14 residues. In DNA form, the CDR3 reads TGTGCCAGCAGCCCCCGGGGTCGGGGCTACGAGCAGTACTTC. Residues: CASSPRGRGYEQYF. The full variable domain, rest sourced from reference TRBV9 and TRBJ2-7, is DSGVTQTPKHLITATGQRVTLRCSPRSGDLSVYWYQQSLDQGLQFLIQYYNGEERAKGNILERFSAQQFPDLHSELNLSSLELGDSALYFCASSPRGRGYEQYFGPGTRLTVT.

The table lists this clone with a count of one. The chain has TRBV6-5 and TRBJ2-7; D is undetermined. Trimming stripped 6 bases from V and 3 bases from J, with 15 bases between. CDR1 and CDR2 (germline): MNHEY, SVGAGI. The CDR3 spans 14 residues. CDR3: CASSRRTEVYEQYF. DNA for the CDR3: TGTGCCAGCAGCCGACGGACCGAAGTCTACGAGCAGTACTTC.

This chain connects TRBV6-1 to TRBJ2-2, with D perhaps assigned TRBD1 or TRBD2 (5 bases each). The CDR3 extends over 15 amino acids. Trimming cost V 2 bases and J 3 bases, with 10 bases left between them. Germline CDR1 MNHNS, CDR2 SASEGT. CDR3: CASSEWDGYTGELFF. The CDR3 DNA reads TGTGCCAGCAGTGAATGGGACGGCTACACCGGGGAGCTGTTTTTT.

The chain has TRBV24-1 and TRBJ2-3; D is uncertain. Germline CDR1 KGHDR, CDR2 SFDVKD. V lost 2 bases, J lost 8 bases, and 7 bases lay in between. This CDR3 contains 12 residues. The CDR3 region is CATSDSSGTQYF. Written as DNA, the CDR3 is TGTGCCACCAGTGATTCGTCGGGTACGCAGTATTTT.

J is TRBJ1-3 and V is TRBV30; D not resolved. This CDR3 has 13 residues. Germline CDR1 reads GTSNPN; CDR2 reads SVGIG (reference sequence). The ends were cut back, 5 bases at V and 4 bases at J, with 12 bases in the middle. The CDR3 reads CAWAGSFGNTIYF. In DNA form, the CDR3 reads TGTGCCTGGGCGGGTTCTTTCGGAAACACCATATATTTT.

This chain uses TRBV6-2 or TRBV6-3 with TRBJ1-1; 7 nucleotides agree with TRBD1. The V gene end was trimmed by 2 bases and the J gene end by 7 bases; junction bases not matched to a gene: 4. The length of the CDR3 is 13 residues. Germline V CDR1 and CDR2: MNHEY, SVGEGT. CDR3 region: CASSYPGTVEAFF. The CDR3 DNA reads TGTGCCAGCAGTTACCCGGGGACAGTTGAAGCTTTCTTT.

This chain connects TRBV28 to TRBJ1-3, with a weak D call TRBD1 (5 bases). The CDR3 has 15 amino acids. Trimming stripped 4 bases from V and 4 bases from J, with 14 bases between. Germline assignment: CDR1 MDHEN and CDR2 SYDVKM. CDR3 sequence: CASSSPAGLGNTIYF. The CDR3 nucleotides are TGTGCCAGCAGTTCCCCGGCAGGGCTCGGAAACACCATATATTTT.

This sequence joins TRBV15 and TRBJ2-2; D is uncertain. The CDR3 spans 16 residues. The germline V and J ends were trimmed by 0 bases and 0 bases, with 8 bases remaining between them. CDR1 is LNHNV and CDR2 is YYDKDF in the germline V gene (reference sequence). The CDR3: CATSRERLPNTGELFF. DNA for the CDR3: TGTGCCACCAGCAGAGAGAGACTTCCGAACACCGGGGAGCTGTTTTTT.

The V call is TRBV7-9, the J call TRBJ1-2, with unresolved D. V was trimmed by 1 base and J by 4 bases, leaving 4 bases between them. There are 12 residues in the CDR3. Germline loops: CDR1 SEHNR, CDR2 FQNEAQ (reference sequence). The CDR3: CASSLEGYGYTF. The CDR3 bases are TGTGCCAGCAGCTTAGAGGGCTATGGCTACACCTTC.